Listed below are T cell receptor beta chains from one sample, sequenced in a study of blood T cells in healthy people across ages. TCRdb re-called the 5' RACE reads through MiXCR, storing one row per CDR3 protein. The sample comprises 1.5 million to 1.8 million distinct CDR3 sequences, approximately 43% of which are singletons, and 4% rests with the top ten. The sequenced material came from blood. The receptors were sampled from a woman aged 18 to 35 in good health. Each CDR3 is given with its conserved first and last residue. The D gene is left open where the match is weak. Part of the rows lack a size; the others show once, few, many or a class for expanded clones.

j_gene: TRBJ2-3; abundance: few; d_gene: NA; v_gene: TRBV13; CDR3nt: TGTGCCAGCAGCTTAAGGGATGTAGATACGCAGTATTTT; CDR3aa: CASSLRDVDTQYF
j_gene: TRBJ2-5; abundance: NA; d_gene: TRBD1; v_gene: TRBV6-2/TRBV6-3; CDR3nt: TGTGCCAGCAGCTACGGGACAGAACAAGAGACCCAGTACTTC; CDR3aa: CASSYGTEQETQYF
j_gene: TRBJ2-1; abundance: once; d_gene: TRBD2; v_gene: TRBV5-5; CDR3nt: TGTGCCAGCAGCTTGGCCGGACTAGCGGGAGTCGGGGTTGAGCAGTTCTTC; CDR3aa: CASSLAGLAGVGVEQFF
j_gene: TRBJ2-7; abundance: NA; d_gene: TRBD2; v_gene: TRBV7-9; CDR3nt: TGTGCCAGCAGCCCCTCACCGGGGGGATCTCCCTCCTACAATGAGCAGTACTTC; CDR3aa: CASSPSPGGSPSYNEQYF
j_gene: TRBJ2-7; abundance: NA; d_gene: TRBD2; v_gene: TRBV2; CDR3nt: TGTGCCAGCCAAGCGGGAGTTTCCTACAATGAGCAGTACTTC; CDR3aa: CASQAGVSYNEQYF
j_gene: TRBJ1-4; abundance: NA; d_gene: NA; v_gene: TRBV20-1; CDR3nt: TGCAGTGCAGAGGGCCCCGCTGTTAATGAAAAACTGTTTTTT; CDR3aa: CSAEGPAVNEKLFF
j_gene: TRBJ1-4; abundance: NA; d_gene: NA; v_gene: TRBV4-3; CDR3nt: TGCGCCAGCAGCCAATTTCCAGGGATTGATGAAAAACTGTTTTTT; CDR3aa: CASSQFPGIDEKLFF
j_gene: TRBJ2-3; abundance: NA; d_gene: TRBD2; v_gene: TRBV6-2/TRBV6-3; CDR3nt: TGTGCCAGCAGTGCGACCGGGGGGGCAACAGATACGCAGTATTTT; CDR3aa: CASSATGGATDTQYF
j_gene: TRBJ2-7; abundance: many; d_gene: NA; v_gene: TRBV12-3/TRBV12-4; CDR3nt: TGTGCCAGCAGCTTCGGGGTAAACGAGCAGTACTTC; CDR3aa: CASSFGVNEQYF
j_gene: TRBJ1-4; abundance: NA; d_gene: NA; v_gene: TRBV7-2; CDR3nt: TGTGCCAGCAGCCCATCAGGGGCCCAGGGTGAAAAACTGTTTTTT; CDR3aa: CASSPSGAQGEKLFF
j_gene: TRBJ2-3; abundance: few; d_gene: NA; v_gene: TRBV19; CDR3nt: TGTGCCAGTAGTAGTCGTGGCGGAGATACGCAGTATTTT; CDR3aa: CASSSRGGDTQYF
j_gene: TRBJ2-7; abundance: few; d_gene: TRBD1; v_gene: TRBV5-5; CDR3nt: TGTGCCAGCAGCTCGCCCGGGACAGGGCTATACGAGCAGTACTTC; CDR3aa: CASSSPGTGLYEQYF
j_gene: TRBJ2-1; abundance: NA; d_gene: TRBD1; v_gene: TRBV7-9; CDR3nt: TGTGCCAGCAGCTTTGTGACAGGGGGCTACTGTGAGCAGTTCTTC; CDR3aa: CASSFVTGGYCEQFF
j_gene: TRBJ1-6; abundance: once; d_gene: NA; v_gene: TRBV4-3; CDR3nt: TGCGCCAGCAGCCAAGAATCCGTATCTGTACTAGGGGTAGCTGATTCACCCCTCCACTTT; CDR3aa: CASSQESVSVLGVADSPLHF
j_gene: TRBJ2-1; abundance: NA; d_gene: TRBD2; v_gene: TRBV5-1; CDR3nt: TGCGCCAGCAGCTTGGCTAGCGGGTTAATCGATGAGCAGTTCTTC; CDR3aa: CASSLASGLIDEQFF
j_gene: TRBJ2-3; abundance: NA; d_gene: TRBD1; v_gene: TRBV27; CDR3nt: TGTGCCAGCATGAGACAGGGGGCGCGGGATACGCAGTATTTT; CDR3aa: CASMRQGARDTQYF
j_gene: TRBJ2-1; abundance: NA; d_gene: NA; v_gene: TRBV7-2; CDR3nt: TGTGCCAGCAGCTTAGGAGCTAGCGCAAAATACAATGAGCAGTTCTTC; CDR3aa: CASSLGASAKYNEQFF
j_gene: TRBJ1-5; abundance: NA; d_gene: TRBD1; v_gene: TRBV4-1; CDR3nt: TGCGCCAGCAGCCAAGTGGGACAGAATAGCAATCAGCCCCAGCATTTT; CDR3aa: CASSQVGQNSNQPQHF
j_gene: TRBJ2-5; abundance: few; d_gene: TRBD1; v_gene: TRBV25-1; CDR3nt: TGTGCCAGCAGTAAGGGCCAGGGGGTAGAGACCCAGTACTTC; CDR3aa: CASSKGQGVETQYF
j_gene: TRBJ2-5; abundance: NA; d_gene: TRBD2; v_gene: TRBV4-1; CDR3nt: TGCGCCAGCAGCCAGCTAGCGGGAGACGCTTCTAGAGGTGAGCAGTACTTC; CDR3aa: CASSQLAGDASRGEQYF
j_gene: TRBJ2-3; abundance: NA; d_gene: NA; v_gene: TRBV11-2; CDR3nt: TGTGCCAGCAGCCCCTTTGCCCGCACAGATACGCAGTATTTT; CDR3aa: CASSPFARTDTQYF
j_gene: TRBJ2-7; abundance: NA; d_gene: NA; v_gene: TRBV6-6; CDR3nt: TGTGCCAGCAGTCTTCTCCCGGACGGCCCCTTTGACGAGCAGTACTTC; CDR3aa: CASSLLPDGPFDEQYF
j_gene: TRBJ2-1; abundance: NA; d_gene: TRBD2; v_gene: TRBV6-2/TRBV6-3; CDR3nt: TGTGCCAGCGGGAGGACTAGCTCCTACAATGAGCAGTTCTTC; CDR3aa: CASGRTSSYNEQFF
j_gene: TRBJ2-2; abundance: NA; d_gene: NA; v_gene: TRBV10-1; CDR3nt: TGCGCCAGCAGTGTTCAGGGGCTCAACACCGGGGAGCTGTTTTTT; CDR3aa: CASSVQGLNTGELFF
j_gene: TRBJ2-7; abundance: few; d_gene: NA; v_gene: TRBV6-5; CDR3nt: TGTGCCAGCAGGCGCCACAGGGAGAGGTACGAGCAGTACTTC; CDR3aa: CASRRHRERYEQYF
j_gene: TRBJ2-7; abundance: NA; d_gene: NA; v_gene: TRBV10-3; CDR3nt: TGTGCCATCAGTGATGGACTCCTAGCCTACGAGCAGTACTTC; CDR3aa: CAISDGLLAYEQYF
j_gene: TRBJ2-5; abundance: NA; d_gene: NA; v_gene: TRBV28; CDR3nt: TGTGCCAGCGTAGCCGGGAGCGCTGGCCAAGAGACCCAGTACTTC; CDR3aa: CASVAGSAGQETQYF
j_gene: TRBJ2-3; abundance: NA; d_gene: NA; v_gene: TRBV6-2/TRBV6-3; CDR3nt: TGTGCCAGCAGTTACCAGGGGCGCACCACAGATACGCAGTATTTT; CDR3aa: CASSYQGRTTDTQYF
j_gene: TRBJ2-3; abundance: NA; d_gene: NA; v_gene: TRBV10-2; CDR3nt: TGCGCCAGCAGTGATCTCGGGTTCACAGATACGCAGTATTTT; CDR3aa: CASSDLGFTDTQYF
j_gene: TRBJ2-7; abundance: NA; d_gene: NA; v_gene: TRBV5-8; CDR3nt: TGTGCCAGCAGCGTCCGGGACCTCTCCAACGAGCAGTACTTC; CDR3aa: CASSVRDLSNEQYF
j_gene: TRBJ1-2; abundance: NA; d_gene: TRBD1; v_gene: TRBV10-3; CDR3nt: TGTGCCATCAGTGTCGGGACAGGGGACGGCTACACCTTC; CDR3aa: CAISVGTGDGYTF
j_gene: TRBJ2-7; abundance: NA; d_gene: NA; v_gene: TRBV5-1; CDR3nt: TGCGCCAGCAGCTTGGGGGCAGGCGCCTCCTACAATGAGCAGTACTTC; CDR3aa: CASSLGAGASYNEQYF
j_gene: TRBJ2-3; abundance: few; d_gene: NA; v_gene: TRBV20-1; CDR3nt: TGCAGTGCTAAGAAAGACAGCACAGATACGCAGTATTTT; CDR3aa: CSAKKDSTDTQYF
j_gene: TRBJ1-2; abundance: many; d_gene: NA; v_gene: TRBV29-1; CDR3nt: TGCAGCGTTGCTCCTAGACTCGAAGGCTACACCTTC; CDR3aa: CSVAPRLEGYTF
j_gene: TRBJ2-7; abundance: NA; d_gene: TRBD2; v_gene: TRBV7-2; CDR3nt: TGTGCCAGCAGCAGGACTAGTATAGGCTACGAGCAGTACTTC; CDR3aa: CASSRTSIGYEQYF
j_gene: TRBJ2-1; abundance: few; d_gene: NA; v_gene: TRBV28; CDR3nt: TGTGCCAGCAGTTTACTCTCTTTTTCGGGTCCGGGTGAGCAGTTCTTC; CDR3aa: CASSLLSFSGPGEQFF
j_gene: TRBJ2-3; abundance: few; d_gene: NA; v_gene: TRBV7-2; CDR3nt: TGTGCCAGCAGCTTAGGCCAGAGTAGCACAGATACGCAGTATTTT; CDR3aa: CASSLGQSSTDTQYF
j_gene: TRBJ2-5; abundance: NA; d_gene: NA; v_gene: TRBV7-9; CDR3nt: TGTGCCAGCAGCCCCCTCGCCGTTGAGCAGTACTTC; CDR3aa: CASSPLAVEQYF
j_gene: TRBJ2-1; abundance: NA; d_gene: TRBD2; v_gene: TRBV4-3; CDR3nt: TGCGCCAGCAGCCACATAGCGGGAGACTACAATGAGCAGTTCTTC; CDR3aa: CASSHIAGDYNEQFF
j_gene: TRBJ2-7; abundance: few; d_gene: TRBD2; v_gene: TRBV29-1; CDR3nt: TGCAGCGTCCGAACCGTGCATAGCGGGAGTCTCTACGAGCAGTACTTC; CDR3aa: CSVRTVHSGSLYEQYF
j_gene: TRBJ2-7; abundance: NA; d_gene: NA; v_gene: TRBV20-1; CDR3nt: TGCGGTGCTACCGGGACTGAATCCTACGAGCAGTACTTC; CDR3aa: CGATGTESYEQYF
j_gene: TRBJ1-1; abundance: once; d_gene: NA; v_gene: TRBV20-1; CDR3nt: TGCAGTACCACGGACGGTAGTGAAGCTTTCTTT; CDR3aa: CSTTDGSEAFF
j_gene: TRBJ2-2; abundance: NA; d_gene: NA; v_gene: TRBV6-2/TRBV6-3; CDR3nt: TGTGCCAGCAGTTACTCGGGGACAATAGCCACCGGGGAGCTGTTTTTT; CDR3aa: CASSYSGTIATGELFF
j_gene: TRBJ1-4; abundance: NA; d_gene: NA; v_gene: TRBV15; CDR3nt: TGTGCCACCAGCAGAGATATAACAGATGAAAAACTGTTTTTT; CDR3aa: CATSRDITDEKLFF
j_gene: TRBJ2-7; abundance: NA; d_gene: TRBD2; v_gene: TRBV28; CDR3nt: TGTGCCAGCACCTTGACTAGCGGGGCATCCTACGAGCAGTACTTC; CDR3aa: CASTLTSGASYEQYF
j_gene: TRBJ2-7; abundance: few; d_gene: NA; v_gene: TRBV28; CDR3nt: TGTGCCAGCAGTTTAGGAACCAGCCTCTACGAGCAGTACTTC; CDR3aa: CASSLGTSLYEQYF
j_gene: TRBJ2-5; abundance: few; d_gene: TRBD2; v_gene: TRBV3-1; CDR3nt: TGTGCCAGCAGCCAAGATAAGACTAGCGGGAACGAAGAGACCCAGTACTTC; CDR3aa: CASSQDKTSGNEETQYF
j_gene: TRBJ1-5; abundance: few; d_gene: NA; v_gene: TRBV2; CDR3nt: TGTGCCAGCAGTATTGGACGGAGCAATCAGCCCCAGCATTTT; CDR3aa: CASSIGRSNQPQHF
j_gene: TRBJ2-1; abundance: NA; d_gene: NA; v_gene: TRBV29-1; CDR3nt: TGCCCCTCTGGTAGAAACGCTAGTTTAAACCAAGAGACCCAGTTCTTC; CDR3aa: CPSGRNASLNQETQFF
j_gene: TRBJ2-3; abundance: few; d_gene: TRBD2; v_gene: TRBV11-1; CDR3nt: TGTGCCAGCAGCCTCCCCCGGGCGGGAGATAGTACAGATACGCAGTATTTT; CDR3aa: CASSLPRAGDSTDTQYF